These 27 T cell receptor beta chains came from one sample sequenced in a study of tumor-infiltrating lymphocytes in localized non-small cell lung cancer. TCRdb keeps only in-frame clones here, not all; method: immunoSEQ multiplex PCR. Of about 23,000 clones in the sample, just under 75% were seen once. Sequenced sample: lung tumor tissue. Source of these receptors: a human donor with non-small cell lung cancer.

CDR3 in amino acids: CATSGQGSNSPLHF. CDR3 DNA: TGTGCCACATCGGGACAGGGTTCTAATTCACCCCTCCACTTT. The chain recombines TRBV6-5 with TRBJ1-6; 9 bases map to TRBD1. Germline lookup yields CDR1 MNHEY and CDR2 SVGAGI. CDR3 size: 14 residues. Trimming removed 10 bases from V and 6 bases from J; junction bases left unmatched: 7.

The V call is TRBV18, the J call TRBJ1-2, with D unclear. Germline V lookup: CDR1 KGHSH, CDR2 LQKENI. Trimming left V 4 bases short and J 5 bases short, with 14 bases between. The CDR3 contains 14 residues. The CDR3 sequence is CASSQVPLGYGYTF. The DNA of the CDR3 is TGTGCCAGCTCACAGGTCCCACTTGGGTATGGCTACACCTTC.

CDR3 DNA: TGTGCCAGCAGCTTCAACATAGCGGGGGGGCCATCAGATACGCAGTATTTT. Protein sequence: CASSFNIAGGPSDTQYF. The V and J genes are TRBV11-3 and TRBJ2-3; the match to TRBD2 covers 11 bases. The CDR3 has 17 amino acids. The germline V gene encodes CDR1 SGHNT and CDR2 YENEEA. V shed 3 bases and J 4 bases; nucleotides not matched to a gene: 9.

In its sample, this clone ranks as medium-sized. The chain couples TRBV25-1 to TRBJ2-5, with 13 bases identical to TRBD2. J lost 5 bases, V lost 4 bases, and 7 bases had no gene match. Germline assignment: CDR1 MGHDK and CDR2 SYGVNS. The CDR3 totals 16 residues. CDR3 residues: CASSGGLAGVLETQYF. The CDR3, as DNA: TGTGCCAGCAGTGGAGGACTAGCGGGGGTCTTGGAGACCCAGTACTTC.

The V gene is TRBV30, the J gene TRBJ1-6; D is ambiguous. The germline CDR1 and CDR2 sequences are GTSNPN and SVGIG (reference sequence). V was clipped by 0 bases and J by 6 bases, with 15 bases between them. The CDR3 has 16 amino acids. The CDR3 sequence is CAWSVSYSGLNSPLHF. CDR3 nucleotide sequence: TGTGCCTGGAGTGTGTCCTACAGTGGCCTTAATTCACCCCTCCACTTT.

V is TRBV6-5 and J is TRBJ1-2; D unclear. Germline CDR1 reads MNHEY; CDR2 reads SVGAGI. This CDR3 is built from 14 residues. Deletions cut 2 bases from V and 4 bases from J, with 11 bases between. The CDR3 reads CASSYREVGYGYTF. CDR3 nucleotides: TGTGCCAGCAGTTACCGCGAGGTTGGCTATGGCTACACCTTC.

This chain uses TRBV5-4 with TRBJ1-5; D is possibly TRBD1 (5 bases). The germline gives CDR1 SGHNT, CDR2 YYREEE (reference sequence). The CDR3 is made up of 13 amino acids. V dropped 4 bases and J dropped 9 bases, with 14 bases sitting between them. CDR3 coding DNA: TGTGCCAGCAGCGGGGGGACCTCGGCGCCCCAGCATTTT. Amino acids: CASSGGTSAPQHF. The complete variable domain, with remaining parts taken from reference TRBV5-4 and TRBJ1-5, reads ETGVTQSPTHLIKTRGQQVTLRCSSQSGHNTVSWYQQALGQGPQFIFQYYREEENGRGNFPPRFSGLQFPNYSSELNVNALELDDSALYLCASSGGTSAPQHFGDGTRLSIL.

This clone was observed once. The chain couples TRBV4-3 to TRBJ1-6, with TRBD1 as a possible D gene (6 bases). The CDR3 runs to 15 residues. V shed 0 bases and J shed 10 bases, with 13 bases lying between them. The germline V gene encodes CDR1 LGHNA and CDR2 YSLEER. The CDR3 spells CASSQDLGGESPLHF. DNA for the CDR3: TGCGCCAGCAGCCAAGATCTAGGGGGGGAATCACCCCTCCACTTT.

The chain has TRBV5-8 and TRBJ2-2; TRBD1 is a possible D gene (5 bases). Between the trimmed V and J ends, which lost 4 bases and 0 bases, there was a span of 10 bases. Looked up from germline, CDR1 is SGHTS and CDR2 is YDEGEE. The CDR3 has 15 residues. This CDR3 reads CASSPWTTNTGELFF. DNA for the CDR3: TGTGCCAGCAGCCCGTGGACAACGAACACCGGGGAGCTGTTTTTT.

This rearrangement joins TRBV4-2 to TRBJ2-3; 7 bases fit TRBD2. V lost 0 bases, J lost 2 bases, and 5 bases stayed unmatched. This CDR3 region has 16 residues. Germline lookup yields CDR1 LGHNA and CDR2 YNFKEQ. CDR3 bases: TGTGCCAGCAGCCAAGATAGTGGGACTAACACAGATACGCAGTATTTT. Its protein is CASSQDSGTNTDTQYF.

The rearrangement links TRBV18 to TRBJ2-3; 8 bases fit TRBD1. The CDR3 consists of 18 residues. Losses at the gene ends were 0 bases for V and 1 base for J; bases not matched to a gene: 9. Germline V gene data show CDR1 as KGHSH and CDR2 as LQKENI. CDR3 nucleotide sequence: TGTGCCAGCTCACCACCCCGGACAGGGTTGCAGGGCACAGATACGCAGTATTTT. As protein: CASSPPRTGLQGTDTQYF.

The chain combines TRBV19 with TRBJ2-7; perhaps D is TRBD1 or TRBD2 (7 bases each). Per germline, CDR1 LNHDA and CDR2 SQIVND (reference sequence). Trimming left V 6 bases short and J 5 bases short, with 20 bases between. The CDR3 totals 15 residues. The CDR3 sequence: CASSVRGRGGDEQYF. The CDR3 DNA is TGTGCCAGTAGCGTGCGGGGCAGGGGGGGCGACGAGCAGTACTTC.

The CDR3 DNA is TGCGCCAGCAGCTTGAACGCGGGGGGCCTTGGCTACACCTTC. This gives the protein CASSLNAGGLGYTF. The V and J genes are TRBV5-1 and TRBJ1-2; a weak D match, TRBD1 (6 bases). The CDR3 is 14 amino acids. The germline V and J ends were trimmed by 1 base and 7 bases, with 14 bases remaining between them. Per germline, CDR1 SGHRS and CDR2 YFSETQ.

This clone is a singleton in its sample. J is TRBJ2-1 and V is TRBV18; D not certain. The CDR3 is 15 residues long. Germline assignment: CDR1 KGHSH and CDR2 LQKENI. V was cut by 1 base and J by 1 base, with 8 bases left in between. The chain's CDR3 is CASSPQRVSYNEQFF. The CDR3 DNA is TGTGCCAGCTCACCACAAAGGGTATCCTACAATGAGCAGTTCTTC.

The chain uses TRBV30 and TRBJ1-5; 11 nucleotides line up with TRBD1. CDR3 length equals 14 residues. Looked up from germline, CDR1 is GTSNPN and CDR2 is SVGIG (reference sequence). The V and J ends lost 2 bases and 10 bases, in that order; junction bases with no gene match: 7. CDR3 sequence: CAWSTGQGGIPQHF. The CDR3 nucleotides read TGTGCCTGGAGTACGGGACAGGGGGGGATCCCCCAGCATTTT.

The chain links TRBV11-3 to TRBJ2-4, with 9 nucleotides matching TRBD1. CDR3 length equals 14 residues. Germline CDR1 is SGHNT and CDR2 is YENEEA. J lost 7 bases, V lost 5 bases, and 6 bases had no gene match. The CDR3 DNA is TGTGCCAGCAGCCCCCGACAGGGGGATAACATTCAGTACTTC. This sequence encodes CASSPRQGDNIQYF.

The V gene is TRBV7-8, the J gene TRBJ2-7, with unresolved D. V lost 1 base and J lost 2, with 3 bases in between. Germline CDR1 is SGHVS and CDR2 is FQNEAQ. The CDR3 consists of 12 residues. The CDR3 DNA reads TGTGCCAGCAGCTTAGTCACCTACGAGCAGTACTTC. Its translation is CASSLVTYEQYF.

This chain links TRBV6-5 with TRBJ1-2; D is ambiguous. The V and J ends lost 4 bases and 5 bases respectively, with 11 bases between them. This CDR3 has 13 amino acids. The germline CDR1 and CDR2 sequences are MNHEY and SVGAGI. Here the CDR3 DNA reads TGTGCCAGCAGTTTAGGACGGGCGTATGGCTACACCTTC. This sequence encodes CASSLGRAYGYTF.

By sample share, this clone is medium-sized. The chain combines TRBV15 with TRBJ1-1, with a possible D match to TRBD1 (5 bases). CDR1 and CDR2 from the germline V gene are LNHNV and YYDKDF (reference sequence). The CDR3 has 15 residues. Trimming removed 0 bases at V and 6 bases at J, with 14 bases between. CDR3 nucleotides: TGTGCCACCAGCAGAGACGGGGCTACGAGCGCTGAAGCTTTCTTT. It translates to CATSRDGATSAEAFF.

The rearrangement uses TRBV6-5 and TRBJ2-2; D unclear. The CDR3 spans 15 residues. The germline V and J ends were trimmed by 4 bases and 4 bases, with 13 bases remaining between them. CDR1 is MNHEY, CDR2 SVGAGI, per germline. The CDR3 here is CASSWGNEGTGELFF. The CDR3 region has the DNA TGTGCCAGCAGTTGGGGTAACGAAGGCACCGGGGAGCTGTTTTTT.

The V call is TRBV9, the J call TRBJ2-1, with a possible D match to TRBD2 (6 bases). Trimming shortened V by 3 bases and J by 2 bases, and 9 bases separated the two germline ends. This CDR3 region has 14 residues. The germline gives CDR1 SGDLS, CDR2 YYNGEE. In DNA, the CDR3 is TGTGCCAGCAGCGGTAGCGGACCCTACAATGAGCAGTTCTTC. It specifies CASSGSGPYNEQFF.

The chain joins TRBV6-1 to TRBJ2-7, with D hard to call. The V and J ends lost 1 base and 2 bases respectively, with 6 bases between them. Germline V CDR1 and CDR2: MNHNS, SASEGT. The CDR3 length is 13 residues. CDR3 region: CASSEERAYEQYF. The CDR3 coding sequence is TGTGCCAGCAGTGAAGAGAGAGCCTACGAGCAGTACTTC.

The chain combines TRBV20-1 with TRBJ1-1; D not resolved. Germline assignment: CDR1 DFQATT and CDR2 SNEGSKA (reference sequence). Trimming removed 4 bases at V and 5 bases at J, with 8 bases between. There are 11 residues in the CDR3. CDR3 DNA sequence: TGCAGTGCTACCCCTGGGACTGAAGCTTTCTTT. This sequence encodes CSATPGTEAFF.

The count of this clone is one. The chain employs TRBV19 and TRBJ1-1, with a possible D match to TRBD1 (5 bases). Between the trimmed V and J ends, which lost 1 base and 5 bases, there was a span of 11 bases. The CDR3 is 14 residues long. Germline CDR1 reads LNHDA; CDR2 reads SQIVND (reference sequence). The CDR3 sequence is CASSIGTLTTEAFF. The CDR3 DNA follows: TGTGCCAGTAGTATAGGGACACTGACTACTGAAGCTTTCTTT.

The chain couples TRBV4-3 to TRBJ2-5; D gene uncertain. The CDR3 runs to 15 residues. Per germline, CDR1 LGHNA and CDR2 YSLEER. The V and J ends lost 1 base and 5 bases respectively, with 14 bases between them. The CDR3 protein is CASSQVWRGDETQYF. CDR3 DNA sequence: TGCGCCAGCAGCCAAGTCTGGCGAGGCGACGAGACCCAGTACTTC.

V usage is TRBV6-6 and J usage is TRBJ2-2; D may match TRBD1 or TRBD2 (6 bases each). The CDR3 is 15 amino acids. Germline CDR1 reads MNHNY; CDR2 reads SVGAGI (reference sequence). Trimming pared 6 bases from V and 2 bases from J, leaving 13 bases between. The CDR3 is CASSRRGENTGELFF. The CDR3 DNA reads TGTGCCAGCAGCAGGAGGGGGGAAAACACCGGGGAGCTGTTTTTT.

This clone was seen more than once but under ten times. This chain uses TRBV2 with TRBJ2-2, with TRBD2 identical over 7 bases. Germline CDR1 is SNHLY and CDR2 is FYNNEI. This CDR3 contains 13 residues. J was trimmed by 5 bases and V by 7 bases; bases with no gene match: 4. The CDR3 region is CASKVGGTGELFF. The CDR3 nucleotides read TGTGCCAGCAAAGTGGGGGGGACCGGGGAGCTGTTTTTT.